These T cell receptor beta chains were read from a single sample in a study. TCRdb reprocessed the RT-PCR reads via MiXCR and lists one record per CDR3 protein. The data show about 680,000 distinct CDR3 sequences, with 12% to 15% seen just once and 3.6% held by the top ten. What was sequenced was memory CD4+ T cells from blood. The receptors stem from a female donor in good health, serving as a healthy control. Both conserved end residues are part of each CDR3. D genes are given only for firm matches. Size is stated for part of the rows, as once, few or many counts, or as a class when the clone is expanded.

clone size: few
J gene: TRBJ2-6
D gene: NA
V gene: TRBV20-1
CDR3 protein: CSASERPGANVLTF
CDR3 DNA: TGCAGTGCTAGTGAGAGGCCTGGGGCCAACGTCCTGACTTTC

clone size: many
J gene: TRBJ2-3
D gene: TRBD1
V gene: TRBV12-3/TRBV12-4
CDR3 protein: CASTLDRGIDTQYF
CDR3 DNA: TGTGCCAGCACCTTAGACAGGGGTATAGATACGCAGTATTTT

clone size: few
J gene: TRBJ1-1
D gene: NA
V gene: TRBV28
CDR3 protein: CASTSPGGQGDEAFF
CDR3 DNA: TGTGCCAGCACCTCCCCCGGGGGGCAAGGAGATGAAGCTTTCTTT

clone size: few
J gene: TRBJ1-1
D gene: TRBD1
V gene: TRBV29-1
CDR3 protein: CSVGRTGQLGNTEAFF
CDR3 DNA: TGCAGCGTGGGACGGACAGGGCAACTGGGGAACACTGAAGCTTTCTTT

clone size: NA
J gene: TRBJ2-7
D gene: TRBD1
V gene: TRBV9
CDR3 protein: CASSVAPTGGYEQYF
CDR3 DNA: TGTGCCAGCAGCGTAGCTCCGACAGGGGGCTACGAGCAGTACTTC

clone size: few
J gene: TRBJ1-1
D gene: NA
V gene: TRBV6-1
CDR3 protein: CASRTEALAEAFF
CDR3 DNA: TGTGCCAGTCGGACGGAAGCCCTCGCTGAAGCTTTCTTT

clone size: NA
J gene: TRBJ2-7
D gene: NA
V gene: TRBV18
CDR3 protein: CASSLQGLGNEQYF
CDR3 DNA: TGTGCCAGCTCCCTGCAGGGGCTCGGGAACGAGCAGTACTTC

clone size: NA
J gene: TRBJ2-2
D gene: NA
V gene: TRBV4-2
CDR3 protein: CASSRSGGGDTGELFF
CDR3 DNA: TGTGCCAGCAGCAGGAGCGGAGGGGGGGACACCGGGGAGCTGTTTTTT

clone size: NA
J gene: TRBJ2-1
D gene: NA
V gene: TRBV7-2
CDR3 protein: CASSLGWGPHNEQFF
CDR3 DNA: TGTGCCAGCAGCTTAGGATGGGGGCCCCACAATGAGCAGTTCTTC

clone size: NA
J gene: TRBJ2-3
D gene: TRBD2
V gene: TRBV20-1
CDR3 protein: CSASGLAGGLGTDTQYF
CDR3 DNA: TGCAGTGCTAGTGGACTAGCGGGGGGGCTGGGCACAGATACGCAGTATTTT

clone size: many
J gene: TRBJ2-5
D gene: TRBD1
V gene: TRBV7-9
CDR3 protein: CASSLRQGTGQETQYF
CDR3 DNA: TGTGCCAGCAGCTTAAGACAGGGAACGGGCCAAGAGACCCAGTACTTC

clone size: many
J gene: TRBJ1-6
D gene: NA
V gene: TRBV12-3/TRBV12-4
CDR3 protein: CASSLGRRAPLHF
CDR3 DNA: TGTGCCAGCAGTCTAGGACGGCGGGCACCCCTCCACTTT

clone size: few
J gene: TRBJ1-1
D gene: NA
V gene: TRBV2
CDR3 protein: CASSSWAGEAFF
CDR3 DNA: TGTGCCAGCAGTAGTTGGGCAGGGGAAGCTTTCTTT

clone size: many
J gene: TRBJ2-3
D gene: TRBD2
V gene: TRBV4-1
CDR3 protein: CASSQGGTRETRDTQYF
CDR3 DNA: TGCGCCAGCAGCCAAGGGGGGACGCGGGAGACGAGAGATACGCAGTATTTT

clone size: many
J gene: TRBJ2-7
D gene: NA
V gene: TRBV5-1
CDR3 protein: CASSGLYEQYF
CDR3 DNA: TGCGCCAGCAGCGGGCTCTACGAGCAGTACTTC

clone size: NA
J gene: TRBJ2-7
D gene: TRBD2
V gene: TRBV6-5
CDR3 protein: CASSKGLADYNEQYF
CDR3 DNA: TGTGCCAGCAGCAAGGGACTAGCGGATTACAATGAGCAGTACTTC

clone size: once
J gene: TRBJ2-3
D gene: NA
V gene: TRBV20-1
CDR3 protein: CSALRRGATDTQYF
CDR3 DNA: TGCAGTGCTCTCAGAAGGGGGGCCACAGATACGCAGTATTTT

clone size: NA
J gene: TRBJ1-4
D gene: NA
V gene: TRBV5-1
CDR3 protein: CASSWSGVDEKLFF
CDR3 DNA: TGCGCCAGCAGCTGGTCGGGGGTTGATGAAAAACTGTTTTTT

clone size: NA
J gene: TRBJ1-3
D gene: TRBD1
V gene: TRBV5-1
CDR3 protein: CASSRTGGTGNTIYF
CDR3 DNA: TGCGCCAGCAGCCGGACAGGGGGTACTGGAAACACCATATATTTT

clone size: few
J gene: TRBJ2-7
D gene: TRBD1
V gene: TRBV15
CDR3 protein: CATSRFLEQGDEQYF
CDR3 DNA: TGTGCCACCAGCAGATTCCTAGAACAGGGGGACGAGCAGTACTTC

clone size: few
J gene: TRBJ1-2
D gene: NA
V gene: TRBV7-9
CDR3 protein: CASSRSSALNYGYTF
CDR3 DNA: TGTGCCAGCAGCCGGTCCTCCGCCCTCAACTATGGCTACACCTTC

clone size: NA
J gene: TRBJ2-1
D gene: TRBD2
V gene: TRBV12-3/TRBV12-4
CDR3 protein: CASSLRTLTSGSSYNEQFF
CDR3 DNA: TGTGCCAGCAGTTTGAGGACATTGACTAGCGGTAGCTCCTACAATGAGCAGTTCTTC

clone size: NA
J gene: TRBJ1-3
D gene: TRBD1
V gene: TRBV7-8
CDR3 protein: CASSLGALTGTGNTIYF
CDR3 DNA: TGTGCCAGCAGCTTAGGGGCCTTGACAGGGACTGGAAACACCATATATTTT

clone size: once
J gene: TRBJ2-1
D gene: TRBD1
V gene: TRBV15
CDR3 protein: CATTRDRGRFEQFF
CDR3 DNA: TGTGCCACAACCCGGGACAGGGGGAGGTTTGAGCAGTTCTTC

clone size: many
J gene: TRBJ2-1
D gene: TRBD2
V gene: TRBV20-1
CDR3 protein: CSASSGISGFNEQFF
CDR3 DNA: TGCAGTGCAAGTAGCGGGATCTCCGGTTTCAATGAGCAGTTCTTC

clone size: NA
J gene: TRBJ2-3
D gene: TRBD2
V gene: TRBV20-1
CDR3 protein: CSASGTSGSTDTQYF
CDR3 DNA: TGCAGTGCGTCCGGGACTAGCGGGAGCACAGATACGCAGTATTTT

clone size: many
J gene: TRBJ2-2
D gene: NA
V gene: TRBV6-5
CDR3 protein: CASSNGAGELFF
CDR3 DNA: TGTGCCAGCAGTAACGGGGCCGGGGAGCTGTTTTTT

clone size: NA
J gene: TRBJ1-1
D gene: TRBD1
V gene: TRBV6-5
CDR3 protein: CASSSGQAPRMNTEAFF
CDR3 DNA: TGTGCCAGCAGCTCTGGACAGGCGCCACGCATGAACACTGAAGCTTTCTTT

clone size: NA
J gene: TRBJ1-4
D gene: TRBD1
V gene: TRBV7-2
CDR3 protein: CASSYLQGAANEKLFF
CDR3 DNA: TGTGCCAGCAGCTATCTACAGGGGGCAGCTAATGAAAAACTGTTTTTT

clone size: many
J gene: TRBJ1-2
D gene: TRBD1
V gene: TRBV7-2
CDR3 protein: CASSLGQGETNYGYTF
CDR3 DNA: TGTGCCAGCAGCCTTGGACAGGGCGAGACTAACTATGGCTACACCTTC

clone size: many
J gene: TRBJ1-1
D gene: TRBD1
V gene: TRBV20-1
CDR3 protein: CSASIGDRVLDTEAFF
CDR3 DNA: TGCAGTGCTTCGATAGGGGACAGGGTATTGGATACTGAAGCTTTCTTT

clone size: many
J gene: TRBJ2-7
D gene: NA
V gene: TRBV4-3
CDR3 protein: CASSQDLGQTHSSF
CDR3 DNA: TGCGCCAGCAGCCAAGATTTGGGGCAGACCCACTCCTCCTTC

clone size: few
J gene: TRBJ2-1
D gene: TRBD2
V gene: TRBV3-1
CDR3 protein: CASSQGVAGTYNEQFF
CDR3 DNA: TGTGCCAGCAGCCAAGGGGTAGCGGGTACCTACAATGAGCAGTTCTTC

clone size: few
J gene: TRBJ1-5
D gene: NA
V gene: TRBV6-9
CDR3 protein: CASSFPNRGNQPQHF
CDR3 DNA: TGTGCCAGCAGTTTCCCGAACCGAGGCAATCAGCCCCAGCATTTT

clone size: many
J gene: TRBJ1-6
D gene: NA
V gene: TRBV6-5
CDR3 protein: CASSYSGLDNSPLHF
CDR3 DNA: TGTGCCAGCAGTTACTCGGGGCTTGATAATTCACCCCTCCACTTT

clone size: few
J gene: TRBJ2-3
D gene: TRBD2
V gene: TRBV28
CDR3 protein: CASSLGTSGSIPDTQYF
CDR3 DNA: TGTGCCAGCAGTCTAGGGACTAGCGGGAGTATCCCAGATACGCAGTATTTT

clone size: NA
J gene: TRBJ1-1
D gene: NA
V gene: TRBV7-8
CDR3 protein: CASSPKGATLMNTEAFF
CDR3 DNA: TGTGCCAGCAGCCCAAAAGGGGCGACACTAATGAACACTGAAGCTTTCTTT

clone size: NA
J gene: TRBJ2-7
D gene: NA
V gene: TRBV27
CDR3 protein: CASSLSRAVPQQYF
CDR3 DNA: TGTGCCAGCAGTTTATCCAGGGCCGTTCCGCAGCAGTACTTC

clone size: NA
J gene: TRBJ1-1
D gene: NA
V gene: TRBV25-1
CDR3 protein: CASEPPGWGAGENTEAFF
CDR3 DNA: TGTGCCAGCGAACCTCCCGGCTGGGGGGCGGGTGAGAACACTGAAGCTTTCTTT

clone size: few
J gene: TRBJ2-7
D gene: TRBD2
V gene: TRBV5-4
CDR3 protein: CASSFAGGQTEQYF
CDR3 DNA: TGTGCCAGCAGCTTTGCGGGAGGGCAGACCGAGCAGTACTTC

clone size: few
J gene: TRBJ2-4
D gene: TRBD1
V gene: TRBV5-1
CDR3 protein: CASSLAGGAQNIQYF
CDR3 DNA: TGCGCCAGCAGCTTGGCAGGGGGCGCCCAGAACATTCAGTACTTC

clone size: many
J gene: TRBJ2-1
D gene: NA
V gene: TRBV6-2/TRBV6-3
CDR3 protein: CASSYGGRPRHYNEQFF
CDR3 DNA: TGTGCCAGCAGTTACGGTGGCCGTCCACGGCACTACAATGAGCAGTTCTTC

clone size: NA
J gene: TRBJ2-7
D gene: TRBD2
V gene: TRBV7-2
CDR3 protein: CASSIGLAGGYEQYF
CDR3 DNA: TGTGCCAGCAGCATCGGACTAGCGGGAGGCTACGAGCAGTACTTC

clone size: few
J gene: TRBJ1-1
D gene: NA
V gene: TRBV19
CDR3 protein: CASSGIQGFPEAFF
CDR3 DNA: TGTGCCAGTAGTGGGATACAGGGTTTCCCTGAAGCTTTCTTT

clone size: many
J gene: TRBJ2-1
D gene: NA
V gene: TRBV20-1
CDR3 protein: CSARDRRLGYNEQFF
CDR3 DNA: TGCAGTGCTAGAGACCGAAGACTAGGCTACAATGAGCAGTTCTTC